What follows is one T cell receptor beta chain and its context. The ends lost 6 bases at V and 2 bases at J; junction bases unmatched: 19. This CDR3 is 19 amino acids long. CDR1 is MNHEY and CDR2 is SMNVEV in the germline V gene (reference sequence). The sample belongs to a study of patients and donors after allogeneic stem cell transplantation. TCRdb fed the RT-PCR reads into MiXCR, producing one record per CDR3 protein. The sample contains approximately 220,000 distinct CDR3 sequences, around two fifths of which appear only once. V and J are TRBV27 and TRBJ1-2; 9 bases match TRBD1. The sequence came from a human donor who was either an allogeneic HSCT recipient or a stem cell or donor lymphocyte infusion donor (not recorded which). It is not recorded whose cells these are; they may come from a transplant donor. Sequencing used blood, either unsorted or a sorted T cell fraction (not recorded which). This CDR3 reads CASSQLSGTGHRRNYGYTF. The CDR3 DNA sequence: TGTGCCAGCAGCCAACTATCCGGGACAGGGCACCGGAGGAACTATGGCTACACCTTC.